Presented here are 17 T cell receptor beta chains from one specimen sequenced in a study of blood T cell repertoires in COVID-19. The table came from immunoSEQ multiplex PCR; TCRdb's copy has only in-frame clones and leaves some out. The sample includes 65,000 to 80,000 clones, about 88% of them seen just once. The sample comprised peripheral blood. The receptors come from a human donor in a cohort sampled during active COVID-19.

The V gene is TRBV7-9, the J gene TRBJ2-3; D gene unclear. The V gene's germline CDR1 is SEHNR and CDR2 FQNEAQ (reference sequence). The CDR3 is made up of 12 amino acids. V was shortened by 5 bases and J by 6 bases, with 9 bases between the two germline ends. CDR3 amino acids: CASSPAKDTQYF. In DNA form, the CDR3 reads TGTGCCAGCAGCCCCGCGAAGGATACGCAGTATTTT.

A few counts support this clone. The chain carries TRBV4-3 and TRBJ1-1; no definite D call. Germline V gene lookup returns CDR1 LGHNA and CDR2 YSLEER. V was shortened by 0 bases and J by 5 bases, with 7 bases between the two germline ends. The CDR3 loop spans 13 amino acids. The CDR3 protein is CASSQDRFTEAFF. In nucleotides, the CDR3 is TGCGCCAGCAGCCAAGATCGTTTTACTGAAGCTTTCTTT.

The chain is built from TRBV7-2 and TRBJ2-1; TRBD1 matches 7 bases. Germline loops: CDR1 SGHTA, CDR2 FQGNSA. Unmatched junction bases numbered 7, after V lost 3 bases and J lost 5 bases. The CDR3 is 15 amino acids. CDR3 sequence: CASSLNQGEHNEQFF. The CDR3 bases are TGTGCCAGCAGCTTGAATCAGGGGGAACACAATGAGCAGTTCTTC.

J is TRBJ2-1 and V is TRBV19; 12 positions match TRBD2. The CDR3 spans 14 residues. With 4 bases clipped from V and 8 bases from J, the junction kept 3 bases outside the gene matches. Germline V gives CDR1 LNHDA, CDR2 SQIVND (reference sequence). CDR3 protein: CASSTSGRADEQFF. DNA for the CDR3: TGTGCCAGTAGTACTAGCGGGAGGGCCGATGAGCAGTTCTTC.

The CDR3 reads CASSLAPGSYNEQFF. In DNA form, the CDR3 reads TGCGCCAGCAGCTTGGCCCCCGGCTCCTACAATGAGCAGTTCTTC. This sequence joins TRBV5-1 and TRBJ2-1; D not certain. Germline loops: CDR1 SGHRS, CDR2 YFSETQ. CDR3 length: 15 residues. V was clipped by 0 bases and J by 0 bases, with 7 bases between them.

The rearrangement joins TRBV21-1 to TRBJ1-1; the table's D gene call, TRBD1, was not cross checked with the DNA. TRBV21-1 has pseudogene status. The CDR3 spans 12 residues. The CDR3 DNA follows: TGTGCCAGGGACAGGCAGAACACTGAAGCTTTCTTT. Residues: CARDRQNTEAFF.

The chain uses TRBV9 and TRBJ2-5; a possible D gene is TRBD2 (6 bases). This CDR3 contains 18 residues. Germline assignment: CDR1 SGDLS and CDR2 YYNGEE. Trimming pared 0 bases from V and 7 bases from J, leaving 25 bases between. The CDR3 loop reads CASSVGVGGADGGGTQYF. In DNA, the CDR3 is TGTGCCAGCAGCGTAGGAGTGGGCGGGGCGGACGGCGGCGGGACCCAGTACTTC.

There are a few counts of this clone. V is TRBV6-2 or TRBV6-3 and J is TRBJ2-5, with D tentatively TRBD1 (5 bases). The V end lost 5 bases, the J end lost 4 bases, and 14 bases lay between the germline ends. CDR1 and CDR2 from the germline V gene are MNHEY and SVGEGT. The CDR3 has 14 residues. In DNA, the CDR3 is TGTGCCAGCAGTAAAGCCAGGGTTCGAGAGACCCAGTACTTC. It specifies CASSKARVRETQYF.

The chain joins TRBV28 to TRBJ1-2; tentatively, D is TRBD1 (6 bases). V was cut by 1 base and J by 2 bases, with 23 bases left in between. Germline CDR1 is MDHEN and CDR2 is SYDVKM. This CDR3 has 19 residues. The CDR3 here is CASSLSTLVEDSNNYGYTF. The CDR3 DNA follows: TGTGCCAGCAGTTTATCCACTTTGGTCGAGGACAGTAACAACTATGGCTACACCTTC.

This chain joins TRBV27 and TRBJ2-3, with a possible D match to TRBD2 (7 bases). The germline V gene encodes CDR1 MNHEY and CDR2 SMNVEV (reference sequence). The V and J ends lost 8 bases and 0 bases respectively, with 18 bases between them. The CDR3 extends over 16 amino acids. The CDR3 loop reads CASGDSRGASTDTQYF. In DNA, the CDR3 is TGTGCCAGCGGAGACTCCCGGGGGGCTAGCACAGATACGCAGTATTTT.

The CDR3 loop is CATSRLREGGNQPQHF. Written as DNA, the CDR3 is TGTGCCACCAGCAGACTCCGGGAGGGAGGTAATCAGCCCCAGCATTTT. The genes are TRBV15 and TRBJ1-5; no clear D gene. This CDR3 comprises 16 residues. V lost 2 bases, J lost 4 bases, and 15 bases lay in between. Germline lookup yields CDR1 LNHNV and CDR2 YYDKDF (reference sequence).

The chain uses TRBV6-5 and TRBJ1-2; D possibly corresponds to TRBD1 (5 bases). The V gene's germline CDR1 is MNHEY and CDR2 SVGAGI. CDR3 size: 15 residues. V lost 2 bases and J 3 bases, leaving 13 bases between the germline ends. CDR3 sequence: CASSYRGWAHYGYTF. The DNA for the CDR3 is TGTGCCAGCAGTTACCGGGGGTGGGCGCACTATGGCTACACCTTC.

V and J are TRBV5-1 and TRBJ2-1; perhaps TRBD1 as D (6 bases). The CDR3 runs 15 residues. Germline assignment: CDR1 SGHRS and CDR2 YFSETQ. Between the trimmed V and J ends, which lost 3 bases and 3 bases, there was a span of 13 bases. As DNA, the CDR3 is TGCGCCAGCAGCTCGACCCCGACAGGCTACAATGAGCAGTTCTTC. Translating gives CASSSTPTGYNEQFF.

J is TRBJ2-7 and V is TRBV10-3, with D tentatively TRBD2 (5 bases). CDR1 is ENHRY and CDR2 is SYGVKD in the germline V gene. V was trimmed by 6 bases and J by 0 bases, leaving 9 bases between them. The CDR3 runs to 13 residues. In DNA, the CDR3 is TGTGCCATCAGCCGCGACTACTCCTACGAGCAGTACTTC. Translating gives CAISRDYSYEQYF.

This chain uses TRBV29-1 with TRBJ1-1; tentative D call: TRBD1 (5 bases). V lost 6 bases to trimming and J lost 1 base, with 12 bases between them. The CDR3 sequence is 13 residues long. Germline V gene data show CDR1 as SQVTM and CDR2 as ANQGSEA. In DNA, the CDR3 is TGCAGCGTGCCGGGGGGGACGAACACTGAAGCTTTCTTT. Amino acid sequence: CSVPGGTNTEAFF.

J is TRBJ2-1 and V is TRBV7-2, with 7 positions matching TRBD2. The V segment lost 3 bases and the J segment 3 bases; nucleotides outside the gene matches: 5. CDR3 size: 15 residues. From germline, CDR1 is SGHTA and CDR2 FQGNSA. CDR3 in DNA: TGTGCCAGCAGCTTCTCCGCGGGGGACTACAATGAGCAGTTCTTC. It is translated as CASSFSAGDYNEQFF. The full variable domain, completed using reference TRBV7-2 and TRBJ2-1, is GAGVSQSPSNKVTEKGKDVELRCDPISGHTALYWYRQSLGQGLEFLIYFQGNSAPDKSGLPSDRFSAERTGGSVSTLTIQRTQQEDSAVYLCASSFSAGDYNEQFFGPGTRLTVL.

The chain couples TRBV7-8 to TRBJ2-2; the match to TRBD2 covers 16 bases. The CDR3 runs to 18 residues. After removal of 5 bases from V and 4 bases from J, the junction contained 7 bases not matched to a gene. Germline-derived CDR1 and CDR2 are SGHVS and FQNEAQ. The DNA for the CDR3 is TGTGCCAGCAGCAAGGGACTAGCGGGAGGGCGGGGCACCGGGGAGCTGTTTTTT. As protein: CASSKGLAGGRGTGELFF. The full variable domain, in which reference TRBV7-8 and TRBJ2-2 provide the parts outside the CDR3, is GAGVSQSPRYKVAKRGQDVALRCDPISGHVSLFWYQQALGQGPEFLTYFQNEAQLDKSGLPSDRFFAERPEGSVSTLKIQRTQQEDSAVYLCASSKGLAGGRGTGELFFGEGSRLTVL.